The 11 T cell receptor beta chains given below trace back to one sample, sequenced in a study of blood T cell repertoires in COVID-19. TCRdb keeps only in-frame clones here, not all; method: immunoSEQ multiplex PCR. Among over 110,000 clones, more than 70% were seen once, and the ten largest hold 5% to 7%. The sample consisted of PBMCs or T cells enriched from blood (not recorded which). These receptors all stem from a man between 35 and 55 years old with acute COVID-19.

The chain links TRBV29-1 to TRBJ1-1; 8 bases are shared with TRBD1. With 4 bases clipped from V and 8 bases from J, the junction kept 0 bases outside the gene matches. Germline-derived CDR1 and CDR2 are SQVTM and ANQGSEA. CDR3 length equals 10 residues. In DNA, the CDR3 is TGCAGCGTTGGACAGGGGGAAGCTTTCTTT. This encodes CSVGQGEAFF.

This clone turned up a few times. The chain combines TRBV6-5 with TRBJ1-5, with a possible D match to TRBD1 (6 bases). Trimming left V 6 bases short and J 7 bases short, with 16 bases between. The CDR3 is 14 amino acids. Per germline, CDR1 MNHEY and CDR2 SVGAGI. CDR3 nucleotides: TGTGCCAGCAGGGCCGGGACATTAGACCAGCCCCAGCATTTT. It specifies CASRAGTLDQPQHF.

The chain recombines TRBV19 with TRBJ2-2; a possible D gene is TRBD2 (5 bases). From germline, CDR1 is LNHDA and CDR2 SQIVND (reference sequence). V was shortened by 7 bases and J by 7 bases, with 16 bases between the two germline ends. The CDR3 contains 14 residues. In nucleotides, the CDR3 is TGTGCCAGTAATCACCGGGGAAGCGGCGGGGAGCTGTTTTTT. Translation gives CASNHRGSGGELFF.

V is TRBV19 and J is TRBJ1-2; 7 bases fit TRBD1. Germline V lookup: CDR1 LNHDA, CDR2 SQIVND (reference sequence). This CDR3 spans 13 amino acids. The V segment lost 7 bases and the J segment 2 bases; nucleotides outside the gene matches: 4. For the CDR3, the DNA is TGTGCCAGTATGAGGGGACAGAACTATGGCTACACCTTC. The encoded protein is CASMRGQNYGYTF.

CDR3 protein: CASSLLAVNQPQHF. In DNA, the CDR3 is TGTGCCAGCAGCTTACTGGCAGTAAATCAGCCCCAGCATTTT. V is TRBV7-2 and J is TRBJ1-5; D remains ambiguous. The CDR3 has 14 amino acids. Per germline, CDR1 SGHTA and CDR2 FQGNSA. The V end was cut by 2 bases, the J end by 4 bases, with 9 bases between.

This chain joins TRBV30 and TRBJ1-1, with a possible D match to TRBD1 (6 bases). The V end was cut by 0 bases, the J end by 5 bases, with 10 bases between. Germline CDR1 GTSNPN, CDR2 SVGIG (reference sequence). There are 13 residues in the CDR3. The CDR3 region has the DNA TGTGCCTGGAGTGTAGGGGGGGGAACTGAAGCTTTCTTT. Its protein product is CAWSVGGGTEAFF.

The chain recombines TRBV6-2 or TRBV6-3 with TRBJ2-1; 13 bases line up with TRBD2. CDR1 and CDR2 from the germline V gene are MNHEY and SVGEGT. This CDR3 is built from 19 residues. Trimming removed 0 bases from V and 0 bases from J; junction bases left unmatched: 5. This CDR3 is CASSYSPGLAGSSYNEQFF. The CDR3, as DNA: TGTGCCAGCAGTTACTCCCCGGGACTAGCGGGGAGCTCCTACAATGAGCAGTTCTTC.

The chain is built from TRBV5-6 and TRBJ2-7, with 7 positions matching TRBD1. This CDR3 region has 12 residues. The germline CDR1 and CDR2 sequences are SGHDT and YYEEEE. The CDR3 reads CASSWVGGPFLV. CDR3 in DNA: TGTGCCAGCAGCTGGGTAGGGGGCCCCTTCCTCGTC.

The chain uses TRBV10-3 and TRBJ2-5; TRBD2 agrees at 11 bases. J gave up 2 bases and V 8 bases, and 4 bases lay outside the gene matches. This CDR3 region has 14 residues. The germline CDR1 and CDR2 sequences are ENHRY and SYGVKD. CDR3 sequence reads: CAIATSGGQETQYF. CDR3 nucleotides: TGTGCCATCGCAACTAGCGGGGGTCAAGAGACCCAGTACTTC.

This chain joins TRBV3-1 (or the pseudogene TRBV3-2) and TRBJ1-6, with D hard to call. The V end lost 4 bases, the J end lost 13 bases, and 14 bases lay between the germline ends. This CDR3 region has 13 residues. Germline V gene lookup returns CDR1 LGHDT and CDR2 YNNKEL (reference sequence). The DNA of the CDR3 is TGTGCCAGCAGCCCCGGACGGAGCGGGCCCCTCCACTTT. It encodes CASSPGRSGPLHF.

This clone was detected only once. V and J are TRBV3-1 (or the pseudogene TRBV3-2) and TRBJ1-6; D gene ambiguous. Trimming removed 6 bases from V and 0 bases from J, with 9 bases in between. The CDR3 length is 15 residues. Per the germline V gene, CDR1 is LGHDT and CDR2 is YNNKEL (reference sequence). The CDR3 protein is CASRMGSSYNSPLHF. The DNA of the CDR3 is TGTGCCAGCAGAATGGGCAGCTCCTATAATTCACCCCTCCACTTT.